The TCR beta chain described here comes from a study of blood T cell repertoires in COVID-19. Study-wide background: Italy, Spain and the United States were the sources of the convalescent and acute COVID-19 samples. The analysed material was cDNA or gDNA that came from T cells, B-cell-depleted T cells, or PBMCs.

In the original processing: Reference gene primer amplification gave estimated nucleated cell counts. Only in-frame clones appear in the TCRdb table, and some are missing; sequencing was by immunoSEQ multiplex PCR. V and J calls and clone size follow that table, whereas D and trimming were derived from the DNA. There are fewer than 200,000 clones in the sample; roughly 86% occur only once, and roughly 7.7% lies in the top ten. Sequencing was carried out using peripheral blood. The TCR comes from a man aged 35-49 years who had recovered from COVID-19.

The CDR3 is CASSARQGNTGELFF. CDR3 coding DNA: TGTGCCAGCAGCGCCCGACAGGGGAACACCGGGGAGCTGTTTTTT. The chain has TRBV7-9 and TRBJ2-2, with 7 positions matching TRBD1. The CDR3 spans 15 residues. With 5 bases clipped from V and 1 base from J, the junction kept 4 bases outside the gene matches. Germline loops: CDR1 SEHNR, CDR2 FQNEAQ (reference sequence).